The clone carrying this TCR beta chain was detected only once. The antigen remains undetermined. Relative to the germline gene, one junction end is altered; a read error may explain this. This specimen comes from a study of PD-1 blockade in classical Hodgkin lymphoma. Each patient's relapse followed autologous stem cell transplantation, and brentuximab vedotin exposure varied. Best overall response was complete response, partial response or progressive disease in these relapsed/refractory classical Hodgkin lymphoma patients. The study, taken as a whole, reports: TCR diversity at baseline was reported to be reduced in newly diagnosed patients relative to healthy donors. At C4D1, TCR diversity had climbed significantly for CD4+ cells, though not for CD8+ cells. Complete responders' baseline diversity resembled that of newly diagnosed patients.

This CDR3 spans 13 amino acids. Germline V CDR1 and CDR2: SGHDT, YYEEEE. Sequencing used immunoSEQ multiplex PCR; TCRdb keeps in-frame clones, though not all of them. The sample contains about 24,000 clones, around 63% of which appear only once. The TCR originated in a human donor with classical Hodgkin lymphoma. The chain joins TRBV5-6 to TRBJ2-1, with D unresolved. Sequencing was performed on peripheral blood mononuclear cells (PBMCs), taken at baseline. The CDR3 bases are TGTGCCAGCAGATTGGTCGGACGCAATGAGCAGTTCTTC. It specifies CASRLVGRNEQFF.